The clone carrying this T cell receptor beta chain was counted a few times. The antigen is unknown. This sample is drawn from a study of T cell responses to AZD1222 COVID-19 vaccine. Sequencing used immunoSEQ multiplex PCR; TCRdb keeps in-frame clones, though not all of them. The data show about 50,000 clones, more than 70% seen once. The CDR3 runs to 15 residues. V lost 7 bases and J 2 bases, leaving 15 bases between the germline ends. The V gene's germline CDR1 is LNHDA and CDR2 SQIVND (reference sequence). The study's findings and limits: After two AZD1222 doses, spike-specific TCR breadth and depth rose versus day 0. Just six AZD1222 recipients were seropositive at baseline. A reported finding is that nearly half of spike-specific TCRs target unmutated variant regions.

The chain has TRBV19 and TRBJ1-5; TRBD1 is a possible D gene (5 bases). This TCR came from an adult in good health. The specimen was peripheral blood, collected on day 0 of MenACWY control vaccination. The CDR3 loop is CASTSWGEGNQPQHF. In nucleotides, the CDR3 is TGTGCCAGTACGTCATGGGGCGAAGGCAATCAGCCCCAGCATTTT.